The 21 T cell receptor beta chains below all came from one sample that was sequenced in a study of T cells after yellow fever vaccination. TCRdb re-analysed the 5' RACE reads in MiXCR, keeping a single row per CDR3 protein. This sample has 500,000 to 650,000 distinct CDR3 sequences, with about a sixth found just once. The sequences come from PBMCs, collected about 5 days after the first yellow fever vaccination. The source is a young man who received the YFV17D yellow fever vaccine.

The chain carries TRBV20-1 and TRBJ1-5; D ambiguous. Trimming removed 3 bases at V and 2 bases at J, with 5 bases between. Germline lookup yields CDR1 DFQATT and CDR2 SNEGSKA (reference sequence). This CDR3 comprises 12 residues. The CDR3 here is CSASIGNQPQHF. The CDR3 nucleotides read TGCAGTGCTAGTATAGGCAATCAGCCCCAGCATTTT.

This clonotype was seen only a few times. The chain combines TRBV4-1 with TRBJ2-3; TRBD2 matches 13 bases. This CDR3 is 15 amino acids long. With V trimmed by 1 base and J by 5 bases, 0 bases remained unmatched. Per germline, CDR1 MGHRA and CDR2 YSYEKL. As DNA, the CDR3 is TGCGCCAGCAGCCAAGGGACTAGCGGGGGAGATACGCAGTATTTT. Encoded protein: CASSQGTSGGDTQYF.

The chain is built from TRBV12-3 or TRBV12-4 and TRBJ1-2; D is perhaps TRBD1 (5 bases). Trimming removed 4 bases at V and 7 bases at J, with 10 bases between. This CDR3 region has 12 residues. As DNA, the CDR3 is TGTGCCAGCAGTTCGGGACTTCTTGGCTACACCTTC. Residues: CASSSGLLGYTF.

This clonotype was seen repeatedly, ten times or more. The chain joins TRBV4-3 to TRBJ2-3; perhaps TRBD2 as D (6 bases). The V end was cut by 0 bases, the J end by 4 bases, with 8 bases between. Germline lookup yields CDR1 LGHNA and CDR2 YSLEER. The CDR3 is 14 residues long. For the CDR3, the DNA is TGCGCCAGCAGCCAAGAGGGCGGGGCAGATACGCAGTATTTT. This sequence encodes CASSQEGGADTQYF.

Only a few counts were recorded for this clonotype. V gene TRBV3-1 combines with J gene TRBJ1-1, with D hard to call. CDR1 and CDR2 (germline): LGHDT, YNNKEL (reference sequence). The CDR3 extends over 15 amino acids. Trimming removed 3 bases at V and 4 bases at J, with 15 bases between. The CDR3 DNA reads TGTGCCAGCAGCCATAATATGCCGGGAGGCACTGAAGCTTTCTTT. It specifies CASSHNMPGGTEAFF.

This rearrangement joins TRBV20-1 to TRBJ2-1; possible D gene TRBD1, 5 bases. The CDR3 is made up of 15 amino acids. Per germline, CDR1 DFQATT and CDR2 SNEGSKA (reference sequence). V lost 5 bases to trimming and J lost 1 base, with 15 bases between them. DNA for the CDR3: TGCAGTGCTCATACCGCTCAGGGTTCCTACAATGAGCAGTTCTTC. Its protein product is CSAHTAQGSYNEQFF.

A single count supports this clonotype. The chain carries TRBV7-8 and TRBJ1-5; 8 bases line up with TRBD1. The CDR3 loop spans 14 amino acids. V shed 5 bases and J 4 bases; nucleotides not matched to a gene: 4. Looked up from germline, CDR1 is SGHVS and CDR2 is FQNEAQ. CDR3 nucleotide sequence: TGTGCCAGCAGCGCTCGGACAGGGAATCAGCCCCAGCATTTT. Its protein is CASSARTGNQPQHF.

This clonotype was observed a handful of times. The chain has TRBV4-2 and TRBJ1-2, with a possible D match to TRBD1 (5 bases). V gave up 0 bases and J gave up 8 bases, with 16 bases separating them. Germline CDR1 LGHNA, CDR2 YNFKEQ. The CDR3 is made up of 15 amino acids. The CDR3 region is CASSQEGPGVGGYTF. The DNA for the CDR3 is TGTGCCAGCAGCCAAGAGGGGCCGGGGGTAGGGGGCTACACCTTC.

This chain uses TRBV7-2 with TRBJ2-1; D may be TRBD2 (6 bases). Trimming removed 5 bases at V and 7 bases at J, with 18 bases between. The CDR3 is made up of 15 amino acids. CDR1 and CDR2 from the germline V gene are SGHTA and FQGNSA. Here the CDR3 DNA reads TGTGCCAGCAGCCAGACTAGTACCCCCCCAAATGAGCAGTTCTTC. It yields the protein CASSQTSTPPNEQFF.

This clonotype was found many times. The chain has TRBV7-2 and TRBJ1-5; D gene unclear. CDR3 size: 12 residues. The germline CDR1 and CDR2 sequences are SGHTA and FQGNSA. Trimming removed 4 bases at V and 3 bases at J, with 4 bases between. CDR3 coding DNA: TGTGCCAGCAGCTACAACAATCAGCCCCAGCATTTT. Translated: CASSYNNQPQHF.

CDR3 in amino acids: CASRRPGGHQPQHF. The CDR3 DNA reads TGTGCCAGCAGGAGGCCAGGGGGCCATCAGCCCCAGCATTTT. V and J are TRBV2 and TRBJ1-5; 8 nucleotides agree with TRBD1. Germline V gives CDR1 SNHLY, CDR2 FYNNEI. The length of the CDR3 is 14 residues. The V and J ends lost 6 bases and 5 bases, in that order; junction bases with no gene match: 6.

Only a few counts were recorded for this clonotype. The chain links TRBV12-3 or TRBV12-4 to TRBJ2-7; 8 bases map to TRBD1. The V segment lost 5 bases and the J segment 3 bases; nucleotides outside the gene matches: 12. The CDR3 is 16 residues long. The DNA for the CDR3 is TGTGCCAGCAGTCTAACGCAGGGGGCTGCTATCTACGAGCAGTACTTC. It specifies CASSLTQGAAIYEQYF.

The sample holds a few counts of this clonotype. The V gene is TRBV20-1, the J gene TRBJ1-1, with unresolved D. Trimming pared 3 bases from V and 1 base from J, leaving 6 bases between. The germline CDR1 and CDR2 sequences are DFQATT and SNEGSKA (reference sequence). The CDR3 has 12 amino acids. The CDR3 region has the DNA TGCAGTGCTAGGCCGGCGAACACTGAAGCTTTCTTT. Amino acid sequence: CSARPANTEAFF.

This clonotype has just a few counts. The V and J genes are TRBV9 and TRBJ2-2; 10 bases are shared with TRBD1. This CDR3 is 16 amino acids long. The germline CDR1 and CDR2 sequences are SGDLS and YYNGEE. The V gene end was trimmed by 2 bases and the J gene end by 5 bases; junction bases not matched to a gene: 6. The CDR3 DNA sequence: TGTGCCAGCAGCGTTCAGACAGGGGGCAATACCGGGGAGCTGTTTTTT. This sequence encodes CASSVQTGGNTGELFF.

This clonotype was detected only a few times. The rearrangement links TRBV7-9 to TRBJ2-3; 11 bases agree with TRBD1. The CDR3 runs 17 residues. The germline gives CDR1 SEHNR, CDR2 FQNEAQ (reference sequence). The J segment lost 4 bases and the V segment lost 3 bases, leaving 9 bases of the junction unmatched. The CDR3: CASSFIMGQGVPDTQYF. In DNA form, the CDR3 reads TGTGCCAGCAGCTTTATAATGGGACAGGGGGTTCCAGATACGCAGTATTTT.

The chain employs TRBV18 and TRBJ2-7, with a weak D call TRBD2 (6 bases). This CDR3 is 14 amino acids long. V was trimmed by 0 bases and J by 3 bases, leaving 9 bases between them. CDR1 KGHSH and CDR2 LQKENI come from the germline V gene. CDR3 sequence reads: CASSPPSTSYEQYF. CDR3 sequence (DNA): TGTGCCAGCTCACCACCTTCGACTAGCTACGAGCAGTACTTC.

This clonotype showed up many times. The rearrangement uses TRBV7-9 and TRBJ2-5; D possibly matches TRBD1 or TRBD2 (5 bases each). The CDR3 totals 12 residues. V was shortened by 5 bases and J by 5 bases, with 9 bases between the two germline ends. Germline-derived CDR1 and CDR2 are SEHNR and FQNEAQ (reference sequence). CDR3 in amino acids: CASSHEGETQYF. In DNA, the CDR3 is TGTGCCAGCAGCCACGAGGGGGAGACCCAGTACTTC.

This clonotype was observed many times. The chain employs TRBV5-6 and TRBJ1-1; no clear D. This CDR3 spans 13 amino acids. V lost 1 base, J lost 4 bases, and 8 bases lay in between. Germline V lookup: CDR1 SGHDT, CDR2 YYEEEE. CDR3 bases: TGTGCCAGCAGCTTGATGTCGGGCACTGAAGCTTTCTTT. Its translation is CASSLMSGTEAFF.

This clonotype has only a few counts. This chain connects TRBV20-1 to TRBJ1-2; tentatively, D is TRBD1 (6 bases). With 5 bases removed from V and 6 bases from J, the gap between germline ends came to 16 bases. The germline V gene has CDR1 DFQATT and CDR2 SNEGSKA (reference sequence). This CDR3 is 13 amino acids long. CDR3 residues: CSASPSGDHGYTF. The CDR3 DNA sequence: TGCAGTGCTTCCCCCTCAGGGGACCATGGCTACACCTTC.

The CDR3 nucleotides read TGTGCCAGCAGCCAAGTACCAGGGAACTACGAGCAGTACTTC. Protein product: CASSQVPGNYEQYF. The V gene is TRBV3-1, the J gene TRBJ2-7; weak D call: TRBD1 (5 bases). Germline CDR1 is LGHDT and CDR2 is YNNKEL (reference sequence). CDR3 length equals 14 residues. Trimming took off 1 base at V and 3 bases at J, with 10 bases between the two ends.

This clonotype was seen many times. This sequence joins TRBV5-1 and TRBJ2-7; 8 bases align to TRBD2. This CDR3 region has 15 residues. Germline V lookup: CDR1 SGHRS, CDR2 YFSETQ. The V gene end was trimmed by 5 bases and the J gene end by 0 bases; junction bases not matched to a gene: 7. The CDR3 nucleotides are TGCGCCAGCAGAGTCGGACTAGCAAGCTCCTACGAGCAGTACTTC. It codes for CASRVGLASSYEQYF.